This TCR beta chain was retrieved from a study of cytomegalovirus exposure and HLA in healthy donors. Whole-study context: Across a few hundred genotyped donors, about 86% landed in the Caucasian-associated ancestry cluster. General study results and limits: The study put 150 to 200 TCR beta chains on its list as cytomegalovirus-associated.

On this clone: Its cognate antigen is unknown.

The PCR used 60 Vbeta and 13 Jbeta primers. Repertoires were generated with immunoSEQ multiplex PCR, while TCRdb's copy carries only in-frame clones and drops some. The repertoire holds around 130,000 clones, with over 70% as singletons. CDR3 length equals 13 residues. The V gene's germline CDR1 is MNHEY and CDR2 SMNVEV (reference sequence). Trimming left V 3 bases short and J 3 bases short, with 9 bases between. Sequenced input: PBMCs. The receptor comes from a man aged 30 to 45 in good health and CMV-seronegative. The chain has TRBV27 and TRBJ2-7; D gene unclear. In nucleotides, the CDR3 is TGTGCCAGCAGTTTTGGTGAGAGCTACGAGCAGTACTTC. Translating gives CASSFGESYEQYF.